These 2 T cell receptor beta chains share one sample of origin, sequenced in a study of blood T cell repertoires in COVID-19. The protocol was immunoSEQ multiplex PCR, while the TCRdb copy is restricted to in-frame clones and leaves out a portion. Of under 200,000 clones in the sample, approximately 80% were seen once. The sequencing sample was made of peripheral blood. The receptors here all came from a woman at least 80 years old with active or convalescent COVID-19.

This clone was seen a handful of times. The chain uses TRBV11-2 and TRBJ2-7; unclear D gene. CDR3 size: 11 residues. The germline CDR1 and CDR2 sequences are SGHAT and FQNNGV. Trimming removed 4 bases from V and 3 bases from J, with 4 bases in between. In nucleotides, the CDR3 is TGTGCCAGCAGCTCCTACTACGAGCAGTACTTC. Translation: CASSSYYEQYF.

The rearrangement uses TRBV25-1 and TRBJ1-6; possible D gene TRBD1, 6 bases. Germline lookup yields CDR1 MGHDK and CDR2 SYGVNS. V shed 3 bases and J shed 9 bases, with 15 bases lying between them. The CDR3 length is 15 residues. The CDR3, as DNA: TGTGCCAGCAGTGAGCCACAGGGCTCGGGTTCACCCCTCCACTTT. Translating it yields CASSEPQGSGSPLHF.